This T cell receptor beta chain comes out of a study of blood T cell repertoires in COVID-19. Study in general: Specimens from acute and convalescent COVID-19 originated in the United States, Italy and Spain. In each case, the material was cDNA or gDNA derived from T cells, B-cell-depleted T cells, or PBMCs.

In the study's own analysis: For nucleated cells, counts were estimated from reference gene primer amplification. The data were produced by immunoSEQ multiplex PCR, yet TCRdb's version contains in-frame clones alone and is incomplete. From that table come the V and J calls and clone size; the DNA was used to work out D and trimming. The sample yields approximately 270,000 clones, roughly 89% seen once. There are a few counts of this clone. CDR3 length: 15 amino acids. Germline V gene lookup returns CDR1 MGHRA and CDR2 YSYEKL. Deletions cut 4 bases from V and 2 bases from J, with 14 bases between. Sequencing used peripheral blood. The TCR was taken from a man aged 25-40 years with acute or convalescent COVID-19. The chain is built from TRBV4-1 and TRBJ1-2; D ambiguous. As DNA, the CDR3 is TGCGCCAGCAGCCCCGGACTCGAGGTAAACTATGGCTACACCTTC. It is translated as CASSPGLEVNYGYTF.